Sequencing of this T cell receptor beta chain was carried out in a study of blood T cell repertoires in COVID-19. This CDR3 is 13 amino acids long. Trimming at V came to 0 bases and at J to 7 bases, leaving 0 bases not matched to a gene. Germline V lookup: CDR1 SGHRS, CDR2 YFSETQ. Clinical history as reported by participants underpinned cohort assignment. This clone was found many times. Other DNA sequences within the sample encode an identical CDR3. Assay used: immunoSEQ multiplex PCR; TCRdb lists only in-frame clones, some missing. The sample has some 250,000 clones; about 80% are singletons. This clonotype was obtained from a middle-aged man who had recovered from COVID-19. Material: PBMCs or T cells enriched from blood (not recorded which). This chain joins TRBV5-1 and TRBJ1-4, with 7 bases aligning to TRBD1. The CDR3 DNA follows: TGCGCCAGCAGCTTGGGACAGGGTGAAAAACTGTTTTTT. Translated: CASSLGQGEKLFF.